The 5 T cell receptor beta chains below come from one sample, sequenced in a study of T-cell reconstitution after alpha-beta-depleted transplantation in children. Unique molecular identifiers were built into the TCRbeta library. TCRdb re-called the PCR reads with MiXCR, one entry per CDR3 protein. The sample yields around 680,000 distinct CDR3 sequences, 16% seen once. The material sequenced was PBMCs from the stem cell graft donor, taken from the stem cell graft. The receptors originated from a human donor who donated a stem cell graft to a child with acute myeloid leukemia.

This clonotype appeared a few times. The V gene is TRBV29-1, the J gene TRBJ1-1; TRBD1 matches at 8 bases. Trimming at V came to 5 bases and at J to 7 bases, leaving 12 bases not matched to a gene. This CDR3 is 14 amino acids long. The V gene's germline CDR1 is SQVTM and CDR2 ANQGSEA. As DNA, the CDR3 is TGCAGCGTTTCCCAGCGAGCGACAGGGGTTGAAGCTTTCTTT. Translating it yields CSVSQRATGVEAFF. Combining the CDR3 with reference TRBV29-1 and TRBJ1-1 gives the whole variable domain SAVISQKPSRDICQRGTSLTIQCQVDSQVTMMFWYRQQPGQSLTLIATANQGSEATYESGFVIDKFPISRPNLTFSTLTVSNMSPEDSSIYLCSVSQRATGVEAFFGQGTRLTVV.

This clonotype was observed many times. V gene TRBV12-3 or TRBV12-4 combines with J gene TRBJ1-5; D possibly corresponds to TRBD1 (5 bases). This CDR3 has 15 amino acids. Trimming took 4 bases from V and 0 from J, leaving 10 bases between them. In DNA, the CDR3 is TGTGCCAGCAGTTCAAGGGGTTTTAGCAATCAGCCCCAGCATTTT. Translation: CASSSRGFSNQPQHF.

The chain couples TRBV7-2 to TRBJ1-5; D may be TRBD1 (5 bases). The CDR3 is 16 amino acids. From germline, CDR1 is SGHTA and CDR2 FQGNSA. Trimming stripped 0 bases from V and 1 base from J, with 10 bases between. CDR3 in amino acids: CASSLAGTASNQPQHF. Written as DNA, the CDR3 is TGTGCCAGCAGCTTAGCGGGGACGGCCAGCAATCAGCCCCAGCATTTT. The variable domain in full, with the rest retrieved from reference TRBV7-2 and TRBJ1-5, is GAGVSQSPSNKVTEKGKDVELRCDPISGHTALYWYRQSLGQGLEFLIYFQGNSAPDKSGLPSDRFSAERTGGSVSTLTIQRTQQEDSAVYLCASSLAGTASNQPQHFGDGTRLSIL.

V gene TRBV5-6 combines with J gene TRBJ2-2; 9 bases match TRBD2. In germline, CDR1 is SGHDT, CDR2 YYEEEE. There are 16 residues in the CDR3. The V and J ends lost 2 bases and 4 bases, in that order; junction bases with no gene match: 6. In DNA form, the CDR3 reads TGTGCCAGCAGCTTCGTAGCGGGGGCGGTCACCGGGGAGCTGTTTTTT. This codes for CASSFVAGAVTGELFF.

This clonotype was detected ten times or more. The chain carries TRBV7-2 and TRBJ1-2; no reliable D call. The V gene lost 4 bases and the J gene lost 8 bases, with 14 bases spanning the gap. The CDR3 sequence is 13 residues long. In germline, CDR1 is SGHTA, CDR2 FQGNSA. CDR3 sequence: CASSSLRSRGYTF. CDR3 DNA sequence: TGTGCCAGCAGCTCCCTCAGATCTCGGGGCTACACCTTC.